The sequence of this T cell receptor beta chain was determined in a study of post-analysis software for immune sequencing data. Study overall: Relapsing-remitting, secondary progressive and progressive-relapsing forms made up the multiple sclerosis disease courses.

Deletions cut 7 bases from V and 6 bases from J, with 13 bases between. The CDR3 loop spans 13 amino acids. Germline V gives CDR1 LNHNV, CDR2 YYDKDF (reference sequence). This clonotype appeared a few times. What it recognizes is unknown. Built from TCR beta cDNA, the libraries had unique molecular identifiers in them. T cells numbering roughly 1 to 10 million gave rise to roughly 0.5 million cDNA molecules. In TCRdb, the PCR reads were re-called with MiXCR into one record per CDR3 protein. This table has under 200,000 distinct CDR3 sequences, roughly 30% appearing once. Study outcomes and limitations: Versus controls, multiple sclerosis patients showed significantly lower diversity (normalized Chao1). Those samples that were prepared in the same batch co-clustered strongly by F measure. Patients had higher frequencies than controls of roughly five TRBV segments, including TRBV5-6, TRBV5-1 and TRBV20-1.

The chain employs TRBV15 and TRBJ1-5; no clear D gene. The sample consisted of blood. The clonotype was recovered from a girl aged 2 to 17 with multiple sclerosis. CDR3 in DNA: TGTGCCACCAAGACGGGCGAGGGTCAGCCCCAGCATTTT. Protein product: CATKTGEGQPQHF.